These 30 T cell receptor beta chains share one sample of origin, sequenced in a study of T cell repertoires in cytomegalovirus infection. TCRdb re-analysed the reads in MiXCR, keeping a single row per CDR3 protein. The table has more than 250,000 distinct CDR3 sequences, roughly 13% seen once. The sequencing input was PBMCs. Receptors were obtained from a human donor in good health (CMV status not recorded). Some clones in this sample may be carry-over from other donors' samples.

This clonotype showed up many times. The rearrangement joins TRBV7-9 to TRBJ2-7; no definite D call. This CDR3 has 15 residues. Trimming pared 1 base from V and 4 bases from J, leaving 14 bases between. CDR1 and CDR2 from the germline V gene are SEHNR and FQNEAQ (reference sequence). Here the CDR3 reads CASSLGAASPYEQYF. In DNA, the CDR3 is TGTGCCAGCAGCTTAGGTGCAGCGAGCCCATACGAGCAGTACTTC.

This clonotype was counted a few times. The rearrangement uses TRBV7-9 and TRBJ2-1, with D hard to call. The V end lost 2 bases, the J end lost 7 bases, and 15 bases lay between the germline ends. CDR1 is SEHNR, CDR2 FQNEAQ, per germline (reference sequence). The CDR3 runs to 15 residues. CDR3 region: CASSLHRTRDNEQFF. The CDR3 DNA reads TGTGCCAGCAGCTTACACCGGACCAGAGATAATGAGCAGTTCTTC.

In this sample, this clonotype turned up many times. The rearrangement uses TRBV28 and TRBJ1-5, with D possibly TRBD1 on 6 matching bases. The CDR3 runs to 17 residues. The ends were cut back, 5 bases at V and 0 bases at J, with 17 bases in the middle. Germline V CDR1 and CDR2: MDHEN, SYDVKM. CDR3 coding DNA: TGTGCCAGCAGTCTGACAGGCATACTTTATAGCAATCAGCCCCAGCATTTT. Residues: CASSLTGILYSNQPQHF.

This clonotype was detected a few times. The CDR3 coding sequence is TGTGCCAGCAGCCAAGTAACCCGACTAGCCGAGACCCAGTACTTC. It translates to CASSQVTRLAETQYF. V and J are TRBV4-2 and TRBJ2-5; 7 positions agree with TRBD2. The CDR3 contains 15 residues. The germline V gene has CDR1 LGHNA and CDR2 YNFKEQ. Unmatched junction bases numbered 7, after V lost 1 base and J lost 5 bases.

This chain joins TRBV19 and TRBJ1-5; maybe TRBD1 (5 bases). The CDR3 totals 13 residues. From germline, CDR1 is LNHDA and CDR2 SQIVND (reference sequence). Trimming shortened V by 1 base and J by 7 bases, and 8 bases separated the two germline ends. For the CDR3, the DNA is TGTGCCAGTAGTATAGGGAGGGGCCAGCCCCAGCATTTT. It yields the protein CASSIGRGQPQHF. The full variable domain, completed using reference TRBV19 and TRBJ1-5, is DGGITQSPKYLFRKEGQNVTLSCEQNLNHDAMYWYRQDPGQGLRLIYYSQIVNDFQKGDIAEGYSVSREKKESFPLTVTSAQKNPTAFYLCASSIGRGQPQHFGDGTRLSIL.

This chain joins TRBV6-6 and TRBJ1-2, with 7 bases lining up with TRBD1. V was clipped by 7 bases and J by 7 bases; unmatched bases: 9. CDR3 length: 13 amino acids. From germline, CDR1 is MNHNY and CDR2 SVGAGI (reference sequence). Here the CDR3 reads CASTGDSTFGYTF. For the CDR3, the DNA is TGTGCCAGCACCGGGGACAGTACCTTTGGCTACACCTTC.

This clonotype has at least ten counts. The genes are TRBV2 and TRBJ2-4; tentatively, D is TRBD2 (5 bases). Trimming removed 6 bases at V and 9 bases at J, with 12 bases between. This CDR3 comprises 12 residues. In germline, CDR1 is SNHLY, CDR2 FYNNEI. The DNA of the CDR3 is TGTGCCAGCAGCGCCGGAGGAGGCATTCAGTACTTC. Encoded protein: CASSAGGGIQYF.

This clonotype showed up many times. CDR3 sequence reads: CASSPGTGRNQPQHF. The CDR3 nucleotides read TGTGCCAGTAGTCCGGGGACAGGTCGCAATCAGCCCCAGCATTTT. The chain combines TRBV19 with TRBJ1-5, with TRBD1 matching 8 bases. After removal of 5 bases from V and 2 bases from J, the junction contained 5 bases not matched to a gene. The CDR3 sequence is 15 residues long. CDR1 and CDR2 (germline): LNHDA, SQIVND (reference sequence). The variable domain in full, completed from reference TRBV19 and TRBJ1-5, reads DGGITQSPKYLFRKEGQNVTLSCEQNLNHDAMYWYRQDPGQGLRLIYYSQIVNDFQKGDIAEGYSVSREKKESFPLTVTSAQKNPTAFYLCASSPGTGRNQPQHFGDGTRLSIL.

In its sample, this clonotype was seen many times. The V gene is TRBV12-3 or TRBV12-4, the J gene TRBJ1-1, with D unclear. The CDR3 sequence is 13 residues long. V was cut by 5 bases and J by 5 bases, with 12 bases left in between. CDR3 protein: CASSLRTETEAFF. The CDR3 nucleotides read TGTGCCAGCAGTCTTAGGACTGAAACTGAAGCTTTCTTT.

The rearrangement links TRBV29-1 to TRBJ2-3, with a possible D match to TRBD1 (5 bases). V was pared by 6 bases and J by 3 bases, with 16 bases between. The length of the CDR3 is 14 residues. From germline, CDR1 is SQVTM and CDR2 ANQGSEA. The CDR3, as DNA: TGCAGCGTCCCCATGGTCAGGGCGACAGATACGCAGTATTTT. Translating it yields CSVPMVRATDTQYF.

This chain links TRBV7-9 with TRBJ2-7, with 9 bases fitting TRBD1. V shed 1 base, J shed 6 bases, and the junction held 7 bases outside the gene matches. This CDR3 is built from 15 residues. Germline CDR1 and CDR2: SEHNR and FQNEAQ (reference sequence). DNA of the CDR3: TGTGCCAGCAGCTTAGAGCAGGGACAGGGAGGCGAGCAGTACTTC. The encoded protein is CASSLEQGQGGEQYF.

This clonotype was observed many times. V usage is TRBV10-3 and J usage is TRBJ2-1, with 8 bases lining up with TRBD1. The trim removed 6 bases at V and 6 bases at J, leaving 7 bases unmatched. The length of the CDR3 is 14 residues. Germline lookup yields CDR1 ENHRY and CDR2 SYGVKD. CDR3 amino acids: CAISEDRDLNEQFF. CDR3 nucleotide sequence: TGTGCCATCAGCGAGGACAGGGACCTCAATGAGCAGTTCTTC.

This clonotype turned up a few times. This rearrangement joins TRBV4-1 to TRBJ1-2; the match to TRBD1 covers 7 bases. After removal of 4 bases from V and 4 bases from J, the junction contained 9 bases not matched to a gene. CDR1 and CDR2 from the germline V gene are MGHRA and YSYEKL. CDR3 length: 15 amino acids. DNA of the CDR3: TGCGCCAGCAGCCCAGTGGGACAGTTGGGCTATGGCTACACCTTC. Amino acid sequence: CASSPVGQLGYGYTF.

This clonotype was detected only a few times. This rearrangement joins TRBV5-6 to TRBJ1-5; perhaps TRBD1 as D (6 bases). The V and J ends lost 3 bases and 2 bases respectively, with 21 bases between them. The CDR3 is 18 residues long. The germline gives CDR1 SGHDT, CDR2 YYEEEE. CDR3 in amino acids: CASSSGGGPQRGNQPQHF. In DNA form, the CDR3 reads TGTGCCAGCAGCTCGGGTGGGGGGCCCCAACGCGGCAATCAGCCCCAGCATTTT.

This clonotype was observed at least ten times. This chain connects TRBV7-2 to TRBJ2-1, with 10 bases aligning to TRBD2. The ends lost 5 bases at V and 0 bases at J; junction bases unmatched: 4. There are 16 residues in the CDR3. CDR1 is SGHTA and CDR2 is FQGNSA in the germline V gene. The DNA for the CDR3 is TGTGCCAGCAGCCGGACTAGCGGTAGCTCCTACAATGAGCAGTTCTTC. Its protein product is CASSRTSGSSYNEQFF.

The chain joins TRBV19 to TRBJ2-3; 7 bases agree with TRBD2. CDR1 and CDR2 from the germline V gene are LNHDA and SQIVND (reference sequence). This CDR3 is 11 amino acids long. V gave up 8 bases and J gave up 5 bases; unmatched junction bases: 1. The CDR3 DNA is TGTGCCAGTGGGGGGGTAGATACGCAGTATTTT. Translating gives CASGGVDTQYF.

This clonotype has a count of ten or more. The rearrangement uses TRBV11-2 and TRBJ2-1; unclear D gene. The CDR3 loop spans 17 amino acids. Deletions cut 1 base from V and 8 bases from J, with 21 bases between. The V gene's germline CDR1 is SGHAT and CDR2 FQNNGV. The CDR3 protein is CASSLVAGRAAGYEQFF. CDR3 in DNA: TGTGCCAGCAGCTTAGTGGCTGGTAGAGCCGCCGGATATGAGCAGTTCTTC.

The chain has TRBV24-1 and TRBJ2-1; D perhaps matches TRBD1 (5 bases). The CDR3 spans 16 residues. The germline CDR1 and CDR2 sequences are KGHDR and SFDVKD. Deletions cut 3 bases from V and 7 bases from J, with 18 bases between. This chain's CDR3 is CATSDRQGKHLNEQFF. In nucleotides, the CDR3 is TGTGCCACCAGTGATAGGCAGGGCAAGCATTTGAATGAGCAGTTCTTC.

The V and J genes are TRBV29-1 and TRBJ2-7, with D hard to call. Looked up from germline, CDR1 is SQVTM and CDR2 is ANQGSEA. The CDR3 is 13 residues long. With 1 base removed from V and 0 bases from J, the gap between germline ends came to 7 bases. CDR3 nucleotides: TGCAGCGTTGAAGTCGAGAGCTCCTACGAGCAGTACTTC. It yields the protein CSVEVESSYEQYF.

The CDR3 coding sequence is TGTGCCAGCAGCTTTGAGCAGGGGCGCGGAGAGCTGTTTTTT. This translates into CASSFEQGRGELFF. V gene TRBV7-3 combines with J gene TRBJ2-2, with a tentative D call TRBD1 (6 bases). Trimming pared 3 bases from V and 11 bases from J, leaving 16 bases between. CDR1 is SGHTA, CDR2 FQGTGA, per germline. The CDR3 loop spans 14 amino acids.

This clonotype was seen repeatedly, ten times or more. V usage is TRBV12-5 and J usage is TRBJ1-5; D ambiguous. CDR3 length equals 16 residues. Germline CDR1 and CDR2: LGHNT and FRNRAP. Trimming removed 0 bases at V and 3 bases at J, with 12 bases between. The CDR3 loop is CASGLVLGGPNQPQHF. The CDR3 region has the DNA TGTGCTAGTGGTTTGGTACTCGGAGGTCCCAATCAGCCCCAGCATTTT.

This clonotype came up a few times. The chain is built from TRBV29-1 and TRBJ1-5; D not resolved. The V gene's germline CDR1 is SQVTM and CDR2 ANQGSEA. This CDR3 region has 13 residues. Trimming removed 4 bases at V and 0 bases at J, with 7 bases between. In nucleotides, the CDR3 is TGCAGCGTTGCGGCAGATAGCAATCAGCCCCAGCATTTT. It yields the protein CSVAADSNQPQHF.

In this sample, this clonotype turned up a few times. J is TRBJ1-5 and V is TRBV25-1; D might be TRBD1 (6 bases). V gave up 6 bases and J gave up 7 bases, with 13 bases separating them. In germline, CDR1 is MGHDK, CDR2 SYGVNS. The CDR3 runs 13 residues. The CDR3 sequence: CASRGGTSQPQHF. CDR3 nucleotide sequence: TGTGCCAGCAGGGGCGGGACATCCCAGCCCCAGCATTTT.

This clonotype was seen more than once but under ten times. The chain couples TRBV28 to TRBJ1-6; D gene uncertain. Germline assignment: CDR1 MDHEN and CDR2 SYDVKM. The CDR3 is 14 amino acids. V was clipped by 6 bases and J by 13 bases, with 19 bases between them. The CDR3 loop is CASSLSGSTSPLHF. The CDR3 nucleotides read TGTGCCAGCAGCCTTTCCGGGTCCACTAGTCCCCTCCACTTT.

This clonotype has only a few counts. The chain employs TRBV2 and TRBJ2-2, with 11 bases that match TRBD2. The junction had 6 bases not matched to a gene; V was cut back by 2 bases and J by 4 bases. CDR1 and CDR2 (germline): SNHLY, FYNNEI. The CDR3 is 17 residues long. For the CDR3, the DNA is TGTGCCAGCAGTGAACGGCTAGCGGGGGGAGCCACCGGGGAGCTGTTTTTT. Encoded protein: CASSERLAGGATGELFF.

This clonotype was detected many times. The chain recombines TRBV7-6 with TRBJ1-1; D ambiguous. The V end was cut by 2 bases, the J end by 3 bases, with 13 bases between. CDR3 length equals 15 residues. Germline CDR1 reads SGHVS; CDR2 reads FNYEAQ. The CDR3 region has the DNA TGTGCCAGCAGCTTATTGACCGGCGCGTACACTGAAGCTTTCTTT. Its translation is CASSLLTGAYTEAFF. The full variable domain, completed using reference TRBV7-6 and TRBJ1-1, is GAGVSQSPRYKVTKRGQDVALRCDPISGHVSLYWYRQALGQGPEFLTYFNYEAQQDKSGLPNDRFSAERPEGSISTLTIQRTEQRDSAMYRCASSLLTGAYTEAFFGQGTRLTVV.

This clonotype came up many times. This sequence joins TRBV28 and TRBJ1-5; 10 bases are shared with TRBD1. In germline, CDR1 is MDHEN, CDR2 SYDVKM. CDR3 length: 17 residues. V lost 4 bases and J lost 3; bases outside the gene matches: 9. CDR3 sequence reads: CASSSWGQGMDNQPQHF. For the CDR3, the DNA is TGTGCCAGCAGTTCGTGGGGACAGGGGATGGACAATCAGCCCCAGCATTTT.

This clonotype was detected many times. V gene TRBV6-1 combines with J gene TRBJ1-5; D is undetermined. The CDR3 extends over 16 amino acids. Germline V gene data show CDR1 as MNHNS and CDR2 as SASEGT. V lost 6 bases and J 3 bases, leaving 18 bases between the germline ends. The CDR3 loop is CASSLDPDGYNQPQHF. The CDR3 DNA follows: TGTGCCAGCAGCCTTGACCCAGACGGATACAATCAGCCCCAGCATTTT.

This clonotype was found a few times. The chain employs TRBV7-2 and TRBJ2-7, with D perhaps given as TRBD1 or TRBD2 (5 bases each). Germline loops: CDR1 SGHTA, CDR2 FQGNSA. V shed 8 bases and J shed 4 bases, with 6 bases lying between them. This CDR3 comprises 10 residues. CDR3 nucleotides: TGTGCCAGCGGGGGATACGAGCAGTACTTC. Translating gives CASGGYEQYF.

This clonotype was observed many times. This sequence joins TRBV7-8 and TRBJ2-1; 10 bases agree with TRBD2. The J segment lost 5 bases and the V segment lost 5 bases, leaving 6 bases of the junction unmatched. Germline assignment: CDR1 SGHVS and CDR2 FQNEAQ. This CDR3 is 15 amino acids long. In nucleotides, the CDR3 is TGTGCCAGCAGCCTTGGGACTAGCGAAGACAATGAGCAGTTCTTC. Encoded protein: CASSLGTSEDNEQFF.